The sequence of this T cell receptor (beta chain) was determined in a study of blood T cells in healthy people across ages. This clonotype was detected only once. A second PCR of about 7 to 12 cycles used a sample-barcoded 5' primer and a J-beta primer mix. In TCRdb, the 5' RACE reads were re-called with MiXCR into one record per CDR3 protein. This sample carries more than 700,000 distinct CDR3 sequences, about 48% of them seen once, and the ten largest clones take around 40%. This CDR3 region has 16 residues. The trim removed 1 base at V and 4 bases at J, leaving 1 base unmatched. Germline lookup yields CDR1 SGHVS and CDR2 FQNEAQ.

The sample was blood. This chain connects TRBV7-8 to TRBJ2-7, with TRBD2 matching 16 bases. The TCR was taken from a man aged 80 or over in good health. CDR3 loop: CASSLGGLAGGYEQYF. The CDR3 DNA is TGTGCCAGCAGCTTAGGGGGACTAGCGGGAGGGTACGAGCAGTACTTC.